The T cell receptor (gamma chain) under discussion was sequenced for a study of gamma delta lymphoproliferative disorders and STAT genes. This clone is medium-sized. TCRdb re-processed the multiplex PCR reads via CATT. The sample has thousands of gamma-chain clones, just under 8.5% seen once. The CDR3 totals 17 residues. Losses at the gene ends were 0 bases for V and 5 bases for J; bases not matched to a gene: 16. The germline V gene encodes CDR1 EGSTGY and CDR2 YDSYTSSV. Genomic DNA from isolated PBMCs served as the sequencing template. V usage is TRGV4 and J usage is TRGJ1 or TRGJ2. No J segment appears in TCRdb, so it was assigned here by matching the sequence to germline. This sequence originates from a human donor in good health. Material for sequencing was blood. The CDR3 loop reads CATWDGPVWVKHYKKLF. The CDR3 DNA sequence: TGTGCCACCTGGGATGGGCCCGTGTGGGTTAAACATTATAAGAAACTCTTT.